This T cell receptor beta chain was captured in a study of patients and donors after allogeneic stem cell transplantation. TCRdb reprocessed the RT-PCR reads via MiXCR and lists one record per CDR3 protein. Seen here are roughly 200,000 distinct CDR3 sequences, 41% observed once, and the top ten hold approximately 30%. This CDR3 is 14 amino acids long. V lost 4 bases and J lost 8; bases outside the gene matches: 9. Germline values: CDR1 DFQATT, CDR2 SNEGSKA (reference sequence). This clonotype was picked up a small number of times. This TCR was recovered from a human donor who was either an allogeneic HSCT recipient or a stem cell or donor lymphocyte infusion donor (not recorded which). It is not recorded whose cells these are; they may come from a transplant donor. Input material: blood, either unsorted or a sorted T cell fraction (not recorded which). The J gene is TRBJ2-1, the V gene TRBV20-1; TRBD1 agrees at 9 bases. CDR3 in amino acids: CSATWDRASYEQFF. CDR3 DNA: TGCAGTGCTACTTGGGACAGGGCTAGTTATGAGCAGTTCTTC.